The clone carrying this T cell receptor beta chain appeared many times. The antigen remains unidentified. This sample is drawn from a study of Graves' ophthalmopathy and Graves' hyperthyroidism. As the template, RNA transcripts were used to amplify TCR beta CDR3 regions. HTBI-primed RT-PCR formed the first round, and a multiplex PCR formed the second. TCRdb re-analysed the multiplex PCR reads in MiXCR, keeping a single row per CDR3 protein. In the table there are some 150,000 distinct CDR3 sequences, under 45% of which are singletons. General study points: Sensitivity reached approximately 88% and specificity roughly 82% for a 13-signature model separating ophthalmopathy from stable hyperthyroidism.

Looked up from germline, CDR1 is LGHNT and CDR2 is FRNRAP. V was shortened by 5 bases and J by 3 bases, with 19 bases between the two germline ends. The CDR3 totals 16 residues. CAS ≥3, NOSPECS ≥4, moderate-to-severe activity and duration under 3 months marked donors with ophthalmopathy. Other autoimmune diseases, uncontrolled infections, pregnancy or lactation ruled patients out of participation. The source of the PBMCs was more than 9.5 ml of fresh peripheral blood. V is TRBV12-5 and J is TRBJ1-2; D is perhaps TRBD1 (6 bases). Sequencing used peripheral blood. This clonotype was obtained from a man aged 25-45 years with Graves' ophthalmopathy. The CDR3 DNA sequence: TGTGCTAGTGGTCCCGACTTAAGCAGGGGAGACTATGGCTACACCTTC. Translated: CASGPDLSRGDYGYTF.